Included here is one T cell receptor (beta chain) sequence, with context. It has no known antigen specificity. No base qualities exist here, and no much larger clone lies one base off it. The intended sense of this specimen's treatment or condition label: live attenuated yellow fever vaccine strain. PBMCs were isolated from peripheral blood using a standard Ficoll-Paque protocol. CD4 and CD8 T-cell fractions were isolated with Dynabeads CD4 and CD8 positive selection kits. TriZol was used to extract RNA from bulk PBMCs, CD4 and CD8 fractions, and dextramer-positive and dextramer-negative fractions. TCR cDNA was made using 5'RACE template switching, a step that added a universal primer site and unique molecular identifiers. cDNA synthesis was primed from both the TCR alpha and TCR beta constant segments. Library amplification used two PCR steps, and the second PCR step added sample barcodes and sequencing adapters. Sequencing of the libraries was done on either Illumina HiSeq 2500 (2x100 bp) or NovaSeq (2x150 bp). Turning to the authors' computational methods: Demultiplexing of reads and collapsing into UMI consensus sequences were performed with MIGEC, and V(D)J alignment was carried out with MiXCR. Using edgeR on replicate PBMC samples, clonotypes were called vaccine-responding if FDR was below 0.01 and the log2 fold change was above 5 up to day 15. CD4 or CD8 identity was assigned to each bulk clonotype according to whether the clonotype was present at higher abundance in the sequenced CD4 repertoire or the sequenced CD8 repertoire. The public reads were quality trimmed at Q25 with fastp and then assembled into clones with MiXCR by TCRdb, keeping productive beta chains. Every CDR3 protein is listed once, alongside the most common genes and DNA of its rows. TCRdb's processing, not the authors' own work, is the source of the V and J calls. In all, the sample holds 200,000 to 300,000 distinct CDR3 sequences, and approximately 13% of those were seen once. The ten largest clones capture roughly 0.5% of the sample.

From its cysteine to its phenylalanine, the CDR3 spans 14 amino acids. The retained sequence is limited to the CDR3, 42 bases, with the frame set at the first base. Sequences SGHTA (CDR1) and FQGNSA (CDR2) are obtained from the germline V gene. The V end gives up 2 bases and the J end 5 bases, leaving 3 bases in the junction not matched to a gene. This sample stems from a study of T cells after yellow fever vaccination (dated by TCRdb to between 2018 and 2021). At the level of the whole study: The SMART-Seq v4 Ultra Low Input RNA kit was used to prepare libraries from fractions with low cell numbers. Bulk PBMC replicates and cell subsets were isolated from blood drawn at multiple timepoints before and after both primary and secondary immunization. Two healthy male donors, one aged 18 to 29 and one aged 30 to 40 years, made up the cohort. To track T-cell clones before and after primary and booster YFV17D yellow fever vaccination, bulk TCR alpha and beta repertoires were sequenced longitudinally. Here is what the overall study found, with its caveats: A small share of clonotypes was detected in both CD4 and CD8 compartments, with the overlap likely arising from convergent recombination. After the booster, most of the clones that had expanded following primary vaccination were detected again (roughly 96% of CD4 and 80% to 90% of CD8), which suggests that memory was broadly maintained. FACS-sorted repertoires could contain abundant contaminating clonotypes from the bulk population, so computational filtering was required. The secondary T-cell response was found to be weaker but faster than the primary response, with a peak reached on day 5 rather than on day 15. Because only two donors were included in the study, the extent to which the findings can be generalized is limited.

The chain couples TRBV7-2 to TRBJ2-3; 8 middle bases align to TRBD1. Sequencing was performed on CD4+ T cells sorted from PBMCs, taken 45 days after the yellow fever booster vaccination. The origin of this receptor is a young man who received the YFV17D yellow fever vaccine. The nucleotide sequence reads TGTGCCAGCAGCTTACAGGGGGCGGGAGATACGCAGTATTTT. It translates as CASSLQGAGDTQYF.